This T cell receptor (beta chain) was captured by sequencing in a study of regulatory T cells in long-lasting Graves disease. Stated time point: persistent/refractory GD, antithyroid drugs over 5 years with positive TRAb. The authors made the TCR library using RNA they extracted from PBMCs. Diagnosis followed American Thyroid Association guidelines for Graves' disease. Construction of TCR beta libraries relied on iRepertoire HTBI primers and on Arm-PCR targeting CDR3 regions. TCRdb re-called the multiplex PCR reads through MiXCR, storing one row per CDR3 protein. In the table there are under 450,000 distinct CDR3 sequences, around 23% of which are singletons. About this clonotype: The antigen remains unidentified.

The CDR3 runs to 16 residues. Germline assignment: CDR1 LGHDT and CDR2 YNNKEL (reference sequence). With 2 bases clipped from V and 3 bases from J, the junction kept 6 bases outside the gene matches. General study results and limits: Patients with persistent Graves' had lower TCR diversity than newly diagnosed patients. Favoring TRBV28, TRBJ1-2 and TRBJ2-5 was a feature seen in persistent disease.

J is TRBJ1-4 and V is TRBV3-1; 7 bases agree with TRBD1. This TCR was recovered from a middle-aged woman with Graves disease. Specimen: peripheral blood mononuclear cells (PBMCs), collected when the disease was refractory, from a patient treated with antithyroid drugs. CDR3 sequence: CASSQTRGRANEKLFF. The DNA of the CDR3 is TGTGCCAGCAGCCAAACTAGGGGGCGAGCTAATGAAAAACTGTTTTTT.